This T cell receptor beta chain comes out of a study of early T cells in non-severe SARS-CoV-2 infection. Study summary: Chains were unpaired, as sequencing was done on bulk RNA from unsorted whole blood.

This clonotype has a count of ten or more. As part of library construction, unique molecular identifiers were attached to individual cDNA molecules. In TCRdb, the 5' RACE reads were re-called with MiXCR into one record per CDR3 protein. This table holds more than 30,000 distinct CDR3 sequences, 7% to 7.5% found once. The J segment lost 1 base and the V segment lost 3 bases, leaving 14 bases of the junction unmatched. The V gene's germline CDR1 is MNHEY and CDR2 SVGEGT. CDR3 length: 18 residues. The receptor was isolated from an adult who was a healthcare worker with PCR-confirmed SARS-CoV-2 infection or an uninfected control (not recorded which). The chain is built from TRBV6-2 or TRBV6-3 and TRBJ2-7, with 8 nucleotides matching TRBD2. Sequencing was performed on whole blood, taken at baseline. Here the CDR3 reads CASSYSPIAGKRSYEQYV. The CDR3 coding sequence is TGTGCCAGCAGTTATTCTCCAATAGCGGGAAAACGGTCCTACGAGCAGTACGTC.